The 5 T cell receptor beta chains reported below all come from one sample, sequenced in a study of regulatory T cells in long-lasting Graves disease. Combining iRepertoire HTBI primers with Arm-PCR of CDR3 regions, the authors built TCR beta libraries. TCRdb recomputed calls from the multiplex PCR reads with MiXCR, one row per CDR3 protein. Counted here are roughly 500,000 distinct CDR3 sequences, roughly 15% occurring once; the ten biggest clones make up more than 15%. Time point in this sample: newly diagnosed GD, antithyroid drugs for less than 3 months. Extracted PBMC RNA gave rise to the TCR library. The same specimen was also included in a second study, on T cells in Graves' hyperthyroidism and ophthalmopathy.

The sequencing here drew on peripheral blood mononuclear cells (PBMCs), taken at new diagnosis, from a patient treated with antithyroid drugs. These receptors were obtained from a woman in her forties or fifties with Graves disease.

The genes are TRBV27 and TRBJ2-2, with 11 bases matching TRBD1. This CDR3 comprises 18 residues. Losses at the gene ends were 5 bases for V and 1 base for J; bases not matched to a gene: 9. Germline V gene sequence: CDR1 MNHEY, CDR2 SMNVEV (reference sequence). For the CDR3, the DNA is TGTGCCAGCAGTGTCGCCGGGACAGGGGGATTGAACACCGGGGAGCTGTTTTTT. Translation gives CASSVAGTGGLNTGELFF.

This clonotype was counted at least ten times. CDR3 residues: CASSQGWYTGELFF. CDR3 bases: TGTGCCAGCAGCCAGGGATGGTACACCGGGGAGCTGTTTTTT. The chain couples TRBV28 to TRBJ2-2, with a possible D match to TRBD1 (5 bases). The CDR3 consists of 14 residues. Germline V CDR1 and CDR2: MDHEN, SYDVKM. Trimming took 6 bases from V and 3 from J, leaving 11 bases between them.

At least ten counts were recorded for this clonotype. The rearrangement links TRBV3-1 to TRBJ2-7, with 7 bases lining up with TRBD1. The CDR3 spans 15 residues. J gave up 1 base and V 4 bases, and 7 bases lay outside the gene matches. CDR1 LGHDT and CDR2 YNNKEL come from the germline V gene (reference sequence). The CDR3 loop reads CASSPAYRGSYEQYF. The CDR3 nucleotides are TGTGCCAGCAGCCCAGCCTACAGGGGTTCCTACGAGCAGTACTTC.

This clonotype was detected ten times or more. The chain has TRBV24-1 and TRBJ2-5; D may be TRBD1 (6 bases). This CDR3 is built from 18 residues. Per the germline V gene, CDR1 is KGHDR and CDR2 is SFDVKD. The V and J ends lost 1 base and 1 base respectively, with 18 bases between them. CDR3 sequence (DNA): TGTGCCACCAGTGATTTTCTACAGGGCAAAAACCTCCAAGAGACCCAGTACTTC. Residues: CATSDFLQGKNLQETQYF.

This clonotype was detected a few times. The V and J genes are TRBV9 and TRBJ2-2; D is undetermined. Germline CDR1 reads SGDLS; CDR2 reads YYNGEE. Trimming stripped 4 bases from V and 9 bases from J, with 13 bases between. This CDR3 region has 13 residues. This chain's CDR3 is CASSNQLYRELFF. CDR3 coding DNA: TGTGCCAGCAGCAACCAGCTGTATCGGGAGCTGTTTTTT. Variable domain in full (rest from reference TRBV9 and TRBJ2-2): DSGVTQTPKHLITATGQRVTLRCSPRSGDLSVYWYQQSLDQGLQFLIQYYNGEERAKGNILERFSAQQFPDLHSELNLSSLELGDSALYFCASSNQLYRELFFGEGSRLTVL.